This is a list of T cell receptor beta chains from one sample in a study of cytomegalovirus exposure and HLA in healthy donors. Only in-frame clones appear in the TCRdb table, and some are missing; sequencing was by immunoSEQ multiplex PCR. This table holds about 300,000 clones, 88% found once. The sample comprised PBMCs. Receptors originate from a woman aged 18 to 35 in good health and CMV-seronegative. CDR3s include the opening cysteine and the closing phenylalanine or tryptophan. A D gene is named only where the DNA matches it firmly. The size entry is marked missing in some rows and otherwise reads once, few, many or a size class.

cdr3_aa: CAWSPFAGTDTQYF; cdr3_nt: TGTGCCTGGAGCCCCTTTGCGGGCACAGATACGCAGTATTTT; v_call: TRBV30; d_call: .; clone_size: .; j_call: TRBJ2-3
cdr3_aa: CSVVTGTGEKLFF; cdr3_nt: TGCAGCGTTGTTACAGGGACAGGTGAAAAACTGTTTTTT; v_call: TRBV29-1; d_call: TRBD1; clone_size: .; j_call: TRBJ1-4
cdr3_aa: CASSRIQGAFSQPQHF; cdr3_nt: TGTGCCAGCAGTCGAATACAGGGGGCGTTCAGTCAGCCCCAGCATTTT; v_call: TRBV27; d_call: TRBD1; clone_size: .; j_call: TRBJ1-5
cdr3_aa: CASSLTNTEAFF; cdr3_nt: TGCGCCAGCAGCTTAACTAACACTGAAGCTTTCTTT; v_call: TRBV5-1; d_call: .; clone_size: .; j_call: TRBJ1-1
cdr3_aa: CASSSGQAVYGYTF; cdr3_nt: TGTGCCAGTAGTTCGGGACAGGCCGTCTATGGCTACACCTTC; v_call: TRBV19; d_call: TRBD1; clone_size: .; j_call: TRBJ1-2
cdr3_aa: CASGGAVYGYTF; cdr3_nt: TGTGCCAGTGGTGGGGCTGTCTATGGCTACACCTTC; v_call: TRBV6-5; d_call: .; clone_size: .; j_call: TRBJ1-2
cdr3_aa: CASSTGDNTEAFF; cdr3_nt: TGTGCCAGCTCGACAGGGGACAACACTGAAGCTTTCTTT; v_call: TRBV9; d_call: TRBD1; clone_size: .; j_call: TRBJ1-1
cdr3_aa: CASSPGGQNEQFF; cdr3_nt: TGTGCCAGCTCACCGGGGGGGCAAAATGAGCAGTTCTTC; v_call: TRBV18; d_call: .; clone_size: .; j_call: TRBJ2-1
cdr3_aa: CASSRDGGPGETQYF; cdr3_nt: TGTGCCAGCAGCCGTGACGGGGGGCCGGGAGAGACCCAGTACTTC; v_call: TRBV6-5; d_call: .; clone_size: .; j_call: TRBJ2-5
cdr3_aa: CASAPISRTGELFF; cdr3_nt: TGTGCCAGTGCCCCCATATCGCGCACCGGGGAGCTGTTTTTT; v_call: TRBV19; d_call: .; clone_size: .; j_call: TRBJ2-2
cdr3_aa: CASSFRLPLGQPSNTEAFF; cdr3_nt: TGTGCCAGCAGCTTCCGTCTTCCCTTGGGACAGCCATCGAACACTGAAGCTTTCTTT; v_call: TRBV11-2; d_call: TRBD1; clone_size: .; j_call: TRBJ1-1
cdr3_aa: CASSQLERGKGREQFF; cdr3_nt: TGTGCCAGCAGCCAACTAGAGCGGGGCAAAGGGAGGGAGCAGTTCTTC; v_call: TRBV7-3; d_call: TRBD2; clone_size: .; j_call: TRBJ2-1
cdr3_aa: CASSFQGFLAGDQGNEQFF; cdr3_nt: TGTGCCAGCAGCTTCCAGGGTTTTCTAGCGGGAGACCAGGGCAATGAGCAGTTCTTC; v_call: TRBV7-6; d_call: TRBD2; clone_size: .; j_call: TRBJ2-1
cdr3_aa: CASSLEGGTSYEQYF; cdr3_nt: TGCGCCAGCAGCTTGGAGGGGGGGACCTCCTACGAGCAGTACTTC; v_call: TRBV5-1; d_call: .; clone_size: .; j_call: TRBJ2-7
cdr3_aa: CACTGTGGHQPQHF; cdr3_nt: TGTGCCTGTACCGGGACAGGGGGACATCAGCCCCAGCATTTT; v_call: TRBV30; d_call: TRBD1; clone_size: .; j_call: TRBJ1-5
cdr3_aa: CASSRGLAGYNEQFF; cdr3_nt: TGTGCCAGCAGCCGGGGACTAGCGGGTTACAATGAGCAGTTCTTC; v_call: TRBV6-5; d_call: TRBD2; clone_size: once; j_call: TRBJ2-1
cdr3_aa: CASSRAGVSYNEQFF; cdr3_nt: TGTGCCAGTAGTAGGGCGGGAGTGTCCTACAATGAGCAGTTCTTC; v_call: TRBV19; d_call: TRBD2; clone_size: .; j_call: TRBJ2-1
cdr3_aa: CASSLWAGETQYF; cdr3_nt: TGTGCCAGCAGTTTATGGGCGGGAGAGACCCAGTACTTC; v_call: TRBV28; d_call: .; clone_size: once; j_call: TRBJ2-5
cdr3_aa: CASKPGTGSHYGYTF; cdr3_nt: TGTGCCAGCAAGCCCGGGACAGGGAGTCACTATGGCTACACCTTC; v_call: TRBV2; d_call: TRBD1; clone_size: .; j_call: TRBJ1-2
cdr3_aa: CASSLAGQGREKLFF; cdr3_nt: TGTGCCAGCAGCTTGGCTGGACAGGGACGAGAAAAACTGTTTTTT; v_call: TRBV5-6; d_call: TRBD1; clone_size: .; j_call: TRBJ1-4
cdr3_aa: CASSYSIGGRGHEQYF; cdr3_nt: TGTGCCAGCAGTTACTCGATCGGCGGGAGGGGCCACGAGCAGTACTTC; v_call: TRBV6-5; d_call: TRBD2; clone_size: .; j_call: TRBJ2-7
cdr3_aa: CASSFPGRGAHLYEQYF; cdr3_nt: TGTGCCAGCAGTTTTCCGGGCCGGGGGGCCCATCTCTACGAGCAGTACTTC; v_call: TRBV27; d_call: .; clone_size: .; j_call: TRBJ2-7
cdr3_aa: CASKWAGAAETQYF; cdr3_nt: TGTGCCAGCAAGTGGGCGGGAGCGGCCGAGACCCAGTACTTC; v_call: TRBV28; d_call: TRBD2; clone_size: .; j_call: TRBJ2-5
cdr3_aa: CASSPIPPGGWEQYF; cdr3_nt: TGTGCCAGCTCTCCGATACCCCCCGGGGGATGGGAGCAGTACTTC; v_call: TRBV18; d_call: .; clone_size: once; j_call: TRBJ2-7
cdr3_aa: CASSRRASGNYEQYF; cdr3_nt: TGCGCCAGCAGCCGAAGGGCTAGCGGGAACTACGAGCAGTACTTC; v_call: TRBV4-3; d_call: TRBD2; clone_size: .; j_call: TRBJ2-7
cdr3_aa: CASSQNSVYEQYF; cdr3_nt: TGCGCCAGCAGCCAAAACTCCGTCTACGAGCAGTACTTC; v_call: TRBV4-1; d_call: .; clone_size: .; j_call: TRBJ2-7
cdr3_aa: CATSRAGGFYEQYF; cdr3_nt: TGTGCCACCAGCAGGGCGGGGGGGTTCTACGAGCAGTACTTC; v_call: TRBV15; d_call: TRBD2; clone_size: .; j_call: TRBJ2-7